The 22 T cell receptor beta chains given below trace back to one sample, sequenced in a study of cytomegalovirus exposure and HLA in healthy donors. The PCR used 60 Vbeta and 13 Jbeta primers. The data were produced by immunoSEQ multiplex PCR, yet TCRdb's version contains in-frame clones alone and is incomplete. The sample lists 150,000 to 200,000 clones, approximately 67% occurring once. Material for sequencing was PBMCs. These receptors came from a man in his forties or fifties in good health and CMV-seronegative.

The chain has TRBV29-1 and TRBJ2-7; 7 bases map to TRBD1. The CDR3 totals 16 residues. The V gene end was trimmed by 4 bases and the J gene end by 4 bases; junction bases not matched to a gene: 16. Germline V gives CDR1 SQVTM, CDR2 ANQGSEA. The CDR3 here is CSVVYRGRPVPYEQYF. In nucleotides, the CDR3 is TGCAGCGTTGTTTACAGGGGAAGACCGGTTCCTTACGAGCAGTACTTC.

The V call is TRBV4-2, the J call TRBJ1-1; D possibly corresponds to TRBD1 (5 bases). Germline assignment: CDR1 LGHNA and CDR2 YNFKEQ. V lost 0 bases and J lost 6, with 17 bases in between. The CDR3 totals 16 residues. The CDR3 DNA reads TGTGCCAGCAGCCAAGATCAGGGCCAGGGTTACTCTGAAGCTTTCTTT. This codes for CASSQDQGQGYSEAFF.

This clone has only a few counts. V and J are TRBV5-1 and TRBJ1-1; TRBD1 agrees at 9 bases. This CDR3 comprises 15 residues. The J segment lost 3 bases and the V segment lost 7 bases, leaving 10 bases of the junction unmatched. The V gene's germline CDR1 is SGHRS and CDR2 YFSETQ. CDR3 in amino acids: CASGTGGTLDTEAFF. In DNA, the CDR3 is TGCGCCAGCGGCACAGGGGGCACCTTGGACACTGAAGCTTTCTTT.

The chain uses TRBV9 and TRBJ2-3; D unresolved. Trimming removed 1 base from V and 2 bases from J, with 5 bases in between. The CDR3 covers 13 residues. From germline, CDR1 is SGDLS and CDR2 YYNGEE. The CDR3 loop reads CASSVRVTDTQYF. In DNA form, the CDR3 reads TGTGCCAGCAGCGTACGGGTCACAGATACGCAGTATTTT.

J is TRBJ1-6 and V is TRBV18; D possibly corresponds to TRBD1 (6 bases). CDR1 and CDR2 from the germline V gene are KGHSH and LQKENI. V gave up 4 bases and J gave up 12 bases, with 13 bases separating them. The CDR3 extends over 13 amino acids. The CDR3 region has the DNA TGTGCCAGCTCACTCTCAAAGGGGGAACCCCTCCACTTT. This translates into CASSLSKGEPLHF. Full variable domain (outside the CDR3, taken from reference TRBV18 and TRBJ1-6): NAGVMQNPRHLVRRRGQEARLRCSPMKGHSHVYWYRQLPEEGLKFMVYLQKENIIDESGMPKERFSAEFPKEGPSILRIQQVVRGDSAAYFCASSLSKGEPLHFGNGTRLTVT.

J is TRBJ1-4 and V is TRBV28; 9 nucleotides agree with TRBD1. CDR1 is MDHEN and CDR2 is SYDVKM in the germline V gene. V lost 7 bases, J lost 8 bases, and 17 bases stayed unmatched. This CDR3 region has 17 residues. CDR3 region: CASNKQGAGSKYEKLFF. The CDR3 region has the DNA TGTGCCAGCAACAAACAGGGGGCTGGCAGTAAGTACGAAAAACTGTTTTTT.

This rearrangement joins TRBV5-1 to TRBJ2-5; tentatively, D is TRBD1 (5 bases). CDR3 size: 14 residues. With 4 bases removed from V and 1 base from J, the gap between germline ends came to 11 bases. Germline CDR1 is SGHRS and CDR2 is YFSETQ. The chain's CDR3 is CASSPTEFQETQYF. CDR3 in DNA: TGCGCCAGCAGCCCGACAGAGTTCCAAGAGACCCAGTACTTC.

This sequence joins TRBV7-2 and TRBJ2-3; TRBD1 agrees at 9 bases. Trimming cost V 5 bases and J 3 bases; bases outside gene matches: 15. This CDR3 is 18 amino acids long. CDR1 is SGHTA and CDR2 is FQGNSA in the germline V gene. The CDR3 DNA reads as TGTGCCAGCAGCCCAGAGGGACAGGGTGCGGGTGGAACAGATACGCAGTATTTT. Translating it yields CASSPEGQGAGGTDTQYF.

This clone has a handful of counts. The CDR3 end shows no conserved phenylalanine or tryptophan, and so a read error is likely. The chain recombines TRBV19 with TRBJ1-6; no firm D call. Germline CDR1 reads LNHDA; CDR2 reads SQIVND (reference sequence). The length of the CDR3 is 13 residues. V lost 7 bases and J lost 6, with 10 bases in between. DNA of the CDR3: TGTGCCAGTAACCCAGCTAGTAATTCACCCCTCCACCTT. Protein: CASNPASNSPLHL.

The chain recombines TRBV7-9 with TRBJ1-5; D is perhaps TRBD1 (5 bases). The CDR3 runs to 14 residues. Looked up from germline, CDR1 is SEHNR and CDR2 is FQNEAQ (reference sequence). V was cut by 5 bases and J by 4 bases, with 12 bases left in between. CDR3 sequence reads: CASSRGEGNQPQHF. CDR3 sequence (DNA): TGTGCCAGCAGCCGAGGGGAGGGGAATCAGCCCCAGCATTTT.

The chain joins TRBV28 to TRBJ1-5, with a possible D match to TRBD1 (6 bases). The CDR3 is made up of 13 amino acids. Looked up from germline, CDR1 is MDHEN and CDR2 is SYDVKM. Trimming cost V 1 base and J 10 bases, with 11 bases left between them. DNA of the CDR3: TGTGCCAGCAGTTTATTGGGGGCGAACCCCCAGCATTTT. It yields the protein CASSLLGANPQHF. Combining the CDR3 with reference TRBV28 and TRBJ1-5 gives the whole variable domain DVKVTQSSRYLVKRTGEKVFLECVQDMDHENMFWYRQDPGLGLRLIYFSYDVKMKEKGDIPEGYSVSREKKERFSLILESASTNQTSMYLCASSLLGANPQHFGDGTRLSIL.

The sample holds one count of this clone. The V gene is TRBV9, the J gene TRBJ2-3; 7 bases align to TRBD2. Germline lookup yields CDR1 SGDLS and CDR2 YYNGEE. The CDR3 runs 16 residues. The ends lost 3 bases at V and 1 base at J; junction bases unmatched: 8. CDR3 amino acids: CASSAPREAGTDTQYF. Written as DNA, the CDR3 is TGTGCCAGCAGCGCCCCCCGGGAGGCGGGCACAGATACGCAGTATTTT.

J is TRBJ2-3 and V is TRBV29-1; D possibly corresponds to TRBD2 (6 bases). Germline V gene lookup returns CDR1 SQVTM and CDR2 ANQGSEA. The CDR3 runs to 13 residues. The germline V and J ends were trimmed by 5 bases and 2 bases, with 11 bases remaining between them. The CDR3, as DNA: TGCAGCGTTCGGGAGACGGACACAGATACGCAGTATTTT. This sequence encodes CSVRETDTDTQYF.

The chain has TRBV6-5 and TRBJ1-5; D is unresolved. The CDR3 extends over 15 amino acids. With 5 bases removed from V and 6 bases from J, the gap between germline ends came to 17 bases. CDR1 MNHEY and CDR2 SVGAGI come from the germline V gene. CDR3 sequence: CASSGTGTSGQPQHF. The CDR3 region has the DNA TGTGCCAGCAGTGGCACGGGAACTAGCGGTCAGCCCCAGCATTTT.

This chain connects TRBV5-8 to TRBJ2-1, with 12 bases lining up with TRBD2. The CDR3 covers 15 residues. Germline CDR1 reads SGHTS; CDR2 reads YDEGEE. Germline trimming cut 3 bases from V and 7 bases from J; bases unmatched to any gene: 5. The CDR3 spells CASSYGTSGRNEQFF. Here the CDR3 DNA reads TGTGCCAGCAGCTATGGGACTAGCGGGCGGAATGAGCAGTTCTTC. Supplemented by reference TRBV5-8 and TRBJ2-1, the full variable domain reads EAGVTQSPTHLIKTRGQQATLRCSPISGHTSVYWYQQALGLGLQFLLWYDEGEERNRGNFPPRFSGRQFPNYSSELNVNALELEDSALYLCASSYGTSGRNEQFFGPGTRLTVL.

This clone has a handful of counts. For the CDR3, the DNA is TGTGCCAGCAGCTTACTACAGAAACTCTCCTACGAGCAGTACTTC. This sequence encodes CASSLLQKLSYEQYF. This rearrangement joins TRBV7-3 to TRBJ2-7; D not resolved. Trimming took 2 bases from V and 0 from J, leaving 11 bases between them. Germline V gene lookup returns CDR1 SGHTA and CDR2 FQGTGA. This CDR3 comprises 15 residues.

The rearrangement uses TRBV4-1 and TRBJ2-3; 12 bases agree with TRBD1. This CDR3 is 17 amino acids long. In germline, CDR1 is MGHRA, CDR2 YSYEKL. The J segment lost 3 bases and the V segment lost 0 bases, leaving 4 bases of the junction unmatched. The CDR3 sequence: CASSQDGTGGATDTQYF. The DNA for the CDR3 is TGCGCCAGCAGCCAAGATGGGACAGGGGGCGCGACAGATACGCAGTATTTT.

The table lists this clone with a few counts. The V call is TRBV4-1, the J call TRBJ2-7, with D perhaps TRBD1 (6 bases). Trimming removed 1 base from V and 1 base from J, with 11 bases in between. The CDR3 has 15 residues. Germline V lookup: CDR1 MGHRA, CDR2 YSYEKL. Here the CDR3 DNA reads TGCGCCAGCAGCCAAGGACAGGCCCTATCCTACGAGCAGTACTTC. It is translated as CASSQGQALSYEQYF.

This clone has just one count. This chain connects TRBV7-2 to TRBJ1-1; weak D call: TRBD1 (5 bases). V shed 5 bases and J shed 8 bases, with 15 bases lying between them. This CDR3 contains 13 residues. Germline V gene data show CDR1 as SGHTA and CDR2 as FQGNSA. CDR3 sequence reads: CASSPSFDREAFF. CDR3 nucleotide sequence: TGTGCCAGCAGCCCTAGTTTTGACAGAGAAGCTTTCTTT.

Comments on this clone: Other nucleotide sequences from this sample produce the same CDR3. The CDR3 nucleotides are TGTGCCAGCACCTGGACAGGGTCCGGAAACACCATATATTTT. Amino acids: CASTWTGSGNTIYF. V gene TRBV6-1 combines with J gene TRBJ1-3, with 8 bases that match TRBD1. This CDR3 comprises 14 residues. J was trimmed by 4 bases and V by 7 bases; bases with no gene match: 6. Germline V gives CDR1 MNHNS, CDR2 SASEGT.

This rearrangement joins TRBV6-5 to TRBJ1-1, with D unclear. The V gene's germline CDR1 is MNHEY and CDR2 SVGAGI. Trimming stripped 7 bases from V and 0 bases from J, with 9 bases between. This CDR3 has 13 residues. CDR3 sequence: CASTSRVNTEAFF. The CDR3 DNA sequence: TGTGCCAGCACCTCACGGGTGAACACTGAAGCTTTCTTT.

The chain couples TRBV30 to TRBJ1-2, with TRBD1 as a possible D gene (6 bases). Germline V gene sequence: CDR1 GTSNPN, CDR2 SVGIG (reference sequence). Trimming removed 2 bases at V and 8 bases at J, with 12 bases between. The CDR3 is 12 residues long. Here the CDR3 DNA reads TGTGCCTGGAGTCCGACAGGCTCAGGCTACACCTTC. Translation gives CAWSPTGSGYTF.